This T cell receptor (beta chain) was found in a study of long-term antiretroviral therapy in people with HIV. Points from the study as a whole: Clones showing expansion before ART dominated the repertoire at all time points.

In the case of this clone: The antigen is undetermined.

The authors ran the immunoSEQ assay, v3.0, at survey level. TCRdb's table, derived via immunoSEQ multiplex PCR, lists solely in-frame clones and lacks some. Among 25,000 or so clones listed, 86% were seen once. Looked up from germline, CDR1 is SGHDN and CDR2 is FVKESK. This CDR3 spans 15 amino acids. Trimming shortened V by 4 bases and J by 0 bases, and 12 bases separated the two germline ends. The material was unsorted PBMCs, obtained 1.9 years after starting antiretroviral therapy. The source of this sequence is a woman under 40 with HIV. The chain joins TRBV14 to TRBJ1-1, with D maybe TRBD1 (6 bases). The CDR3 sequence is CASSPVGGMNTEAFF. The CDR3 DNA reads as TGTGCCAGCAGCCCCGTCGGGGGCATGAACACTGAAGCTTTCTTT.